The rows below give T cell receptor beta chains drawn from one sample of a study of response to subunit inactivated influenza vaccine. TCRdb reprocessed the RT-PCR reads with MiXCR, giving one entry per CDR3 protein. The table shows some 600,000 distinct CDR3 sequences, with approximately 14% occurring only once. The specimen was PBMCs from blood, collected roughly 15 days before vaccination. All receptors derive from a man aged 45-65 years who received an inactivated influenza vaccine. CDR3s include the opening cysteine and the closing phenylalanine or tryptophan. The order of the fields is clone size, J gene, V gene, D gene, CDR3 DNA, CDR3 protein. The D gene is left open where the match is weak. Only part of the rows carry a size: once, few, many, or a class if the clone is expanded.

few TRBJ2-3 TRBV20-1 - TGCAGTGCTAGGAAGGGTTTGACAGATACGCAGTATTTT CSARKGLTDTQYF
- TRBJ2-5 TRBV11-2 TRBD2 TGTGCCAGCAGGAATGGGAGACTAGCGGGAGTAGAGACCCAGTACTTC CASRNGRLAGVETQYF
many TRBJ2-3 TRBV2 - TGTGCCAGCACCCGAATGGACAGCCTAAATACGCAGTATTTT CASTRMDSLNTQYF
- TRBJ1-1 TRBV21-1 - TGTGCCAGCAGCAAAGCTATGGTACCGCGGGGGAACACTGAAGCTTTCTTT CASSKAMVPRGNTEAFF
many TRBJ2-1 TRBV12-3/TRBV12-4 TRBD2 TGTGCCAGCAGTTCGACTAGCGGCTACAATGAGCAGTTCTTC CASSSTSGYNEQFF
- TRBJ2-1 TRBV12-3/TRBV12-4 TRBD1 TGTGCCAGCAGTCCCGGACAGGGGGCTATAGGTGAGCAGTTCTTC CASSPGQGAIGEQFF
few TRBJ2-2 TRBV4-3 - TGCGCCAGCAGCCAAGAAACCGGGCCCGGGGAGCTGTTTTTT CASSQETGPGELFF
few TRBJ2-7 TRBV5-1 TRBD1 TGCGCCAGCAGCTTGGCCGGTCAGGGGGCCGTCTACGAGCAGTACTTC CASSLAGQGAVYEQYF
few TRBJ1-1 TRBV7-2 - TGTGCCAGCAGCTTAGCGGGTGGGTGGAGCACTGAAGCTTTCTTT CASSLAGGWSTEAFF
- TRBJ2-7 TRBV6-5 - TGTGCCAGCAGTTACTTAGCCGGGGGGCACTCCTACGAGCAGTACTTC CASSYLAGGHSYEQYF
- TRBJ2-7 TRBV12-3/TRBV12-4 - TGTGCCAGCAGGAACCAGGGGGAGGGCGAGCAGTACTTC CASRNQGEGEQYF
- TRBJ2-1 TRBV2 TRBD2 TGTGCCAGACAACGCCTGGGACTAGCCGAGCAGTTCTTC CARQRLGLAEQFF
- TRBJ1-2 TRBV9 TRBD1 TGTGCCAGCAGCGTAACGCCGGGACAGGGAGACTATGGCTACACCTTC CASSVTPGQGDYGYTF
few TRBJ2-7 TRBV9 - TGTGCCAGCAGCGCCTGGGGGACCGCCAGCCAGCAGTACTTC CASSAWGTASQQYF
many TRBJ1-2 TRBV12-3/TRBV12-4 TRBD1 TGTGCCAGCAGTGCCTGGGGACAGGAAGATTATGGCTACACCTTC CASSAWGQEDYGYTF
- TRBJ2-2 TRBV14 - TGTGCCAGCAGCCAACGACGGGGAACGAACACCGGGGAGCTGTTTTTT CASSQRRGTNTGELFF
- TRBJ2-2 TRBV7-3 TRBD2 TGTGCCAGCAGCTTAAAAGCGGGAGGTTCCGGGGAGCTGTTTTTT CASSLKAGGSGELFF
few TRBJ2-3 TRBV12-3/TRBV12-4 TRBD2 TGTGCCAGCAGTCCGACTAGCGGGAGGGCCAAGGGTACAGATACGCAGTATTTT CASSPTSGRAKGTDTQYF
many TRBJ1-5 TRBV15 - TGTGCCACCAGCAGAGAAGGAACATTCAATCAGCCCCAGCATTTT CATSREGTFNQPQHF
few TRBJ2-1 TRBV25-1 - TGTGCCAGCAGTGGACAGAGAACCTACAATGAGCAGTTCTTC CASSGQRTYNEQFF
- TRBJ2-3 TRBV20-1 TRBD1 TGCAGTGCTGAGTCAGGGGGCGCGACAGATACGCAGTATTTT CSAESGGATDTQYF
- TRBJ1-5 TRBV2 - TGTGCCAGCAGATCGGGCGCAGACCGAAGGGAGCCCCAGCATTTT CASRSGADRREPQHF
few TRBJ2-7 TRBV19 TRBD1 TGTGCCAGTAGTATAATTGGGACAGGGGATTACGAGCAGTACTTC CASSIIGTGDYEQYF
many TRBJ2-2 TRBV7-3 - TGTGCCAGCAGCATGGGGGAGCGGGCCGGGGAGCTGTTTTTT CASSMGERAGELFF
- TRBJ1-6 TRBV28 - TGTGCCAGCAAGACAGCCAAAACGTCCTATAATTCACCCCTCCACTTT CASKTAKTSYNSPLHF
- TRBJ2-7 TRBV4-2 - TGTGCCAGCAGCCAAGGACACACCTACGAGCAGTACTTC CASSQGHTYEQYF
- TRBJ2-3 TRBV5-1 - TGCGCCAGCAGCTTATACAGGGAGGGGGCGCAGTATTTT CASSLYREGAQYF
few TRBJ1-4 TRBV4-3 - TGCGCCAGCAGCCAAAACCCGCAGGACTGGAATGAAAAACTGTTTTTT CASSQNPQDWNEKLFF
many TRBJ2-1 TRBV7-2 - TGTGCCAGCAGCGTTTACAATGAGCAGTTCTTC CASSVYNEQFF
- TRBJ2-3 TRBV5-1 - TGCGCCAGCAGCTTGGATTGGGTCGGCGATACGCAGTATTTT CASSLDWVGDTQYF
many TRBJ1-1 TRBV20-1 - TGCAGTGCCTGGGGAGTGAACACTGAAGCTTTCTTT CSAWGVNTEAFF
many TRBJ2-1 TRBV2 TRBD1 TGTGCCAGCAGTCCGGGACAGGGATTTTACAATGAGCAGTTCTTC CASSPGQGFYNEQFF
- TRBJ2-7 TRBV14 - TGTGCCAGCAGCCAAGTTTACGGCAGCCTCTACGAGCAGTACTTC CASSQVYGSLYEQYF
- TRBJ2-1 TRBV20-1 TRBD2 TGCAGTGCTTTAGCGGGGATCTACAATGAGCAGTTCTTC CSALAGIYNEQFF
- TRBJ2-1 TRBV4-2 - TGTGCCAGCAGCCAAGAACGTCTAGCTAGCAATGAGCAGTTCTTC CASSQERLASNEQFF
- TRBJ2-2 TRBV12-3/TRBV12-4 TRBD1 TGTGCCAGCGGGACAGAGTACACCGGGGAGCTGTTTTTT CASGTEYTGELFF
few TRBJ1-2 TRBV15 TRBD1 TGTGCCACCAGCAGACTGACAGGGGGCGATGGCTACACCTTC CATSRLTGGDGYTF
few TRBJ2-5 TRBV2 - TGTGCCAGCAGCAGGAGGGCCGAGACCCAGTACTTC CASSRRAETQYF
- TRBJ2-1 TRBV7-8 TRBD2 TGTGCCAGCAGCTTAGTAGGTTGGGTAGCGGGGGGGGCCAACAATGAGCAGTTCTTC CASSLVGWVAGGANNEQFF
few TRBJ1-5 TRBV28 TRBD1 TGTGCCAGCAGCGATCGACAGGGGGCCCGTGAGCCCCAGCATTTT CASSDRQGAREPQHF
few TRBJ2-3 TRBV6-1 TRBD2 TGTGCCAGCAGTCCGGCCGGGACTAGCGGGAGAGATACGCAGTATTTT CASSPAGTSGRDTQYF
few TRBJ1-5 TRBV15 - TGTGCCACCAGCAGAGCTGGTTCCGGCAATCAGCCCCAGCATTTT CATSRAGSGNQPQHF
few TRBJ1-4 TRBV12-3/TRBV12-4 - TGTGCCAGCAGTCCCCGGGACCCTTCCCTTGAAAAACTGTTTTTT CASSPRDPSLEKLFF
- TRBJ2-7 TRBV7-2 - TGTGCCAGCAGCCCGAGGCAATTCTACGAGCAGTACTTC CASSPRQFYEQYF
few TRBJ1-2 TRBV10-3 TRBD1 TGTGCCATCAGTGATCGGGACAGGGGAGTCCGGGGCTACACCTTC CAISDRDRGVRGYTF
few TRBJ1-3 TRBV7-2 - TGTGCCAGCAGCAGGACAGCTTCAGCTGGAAACACCATATATTTT CASSRTASAGNTIYF
- TRBJ2-2 TRBV9 TRBD2 TGTGCCAGCAGCGGGACTAGCGGGGGGACCCGGGAGCTGTTTTTT CASSGTSGGTRELFF
- TRBJ2-1 TRBV20-1 - TGCAGTGCTAGAGACCCAAACAGAGGCAATGAGCAGTTCTTC CSARDPNRGNEQFF
few TRBJ1-1 TRBV12-3/TRBV12-4 - TGTGCCAGCAGTTCCCCGGGACTATCGAACACTGAAGCTTTCTTT CASSSPGLSNTEAFF
many TRBJ2-3 TRBV7-8 TRBD2 TGTGCCAGCAGCTTATTGGAAGGAACTAGCGGGAGAACAGATACGCAGTATTTT CASSLLEGTSGRTDTQYF
- TRBJ1-1 TRBV30 TRBD1 TGTGCCTGGAGTGTCAACCGGGACAGGGGCTACACTGAAGCTTTCTTT CAWSVNRDRGYTEAFF
few TRBJ2-3 TRBV4-3 - TGCGCCAGCAGCTCACAGAACACAGATACGCAGTATTTT CASSSQNTDTQYF
few TRBJ1-6 TRBV6-2/TRBV6-3 - TGTGCCAGCAGTTCTCGGACAAACTGGGTCCTCCACTTT CASSSRTNWVLHF
- TRBJ2-2 TRBV5-1 TRBD1 TGCGCCAGCAGCTTGTCAGGACAGGGGACCGGGGAGCTGTTTTTT CASSLSGQGTGELFF
few TRBJ2-1 TRBV5-1 - TGCGCCAGCAGCTTGTGGACGGACTCCTACAATGAGCAGTTCTTC CASSLWTDSYNEQFF
- TRBJ2-1 TRBV24-1 TRBD2 TGTGCCACCAGTGCCCACGTAGGGGAGGGCCCCTACAATGAGCAGTTCTTC CATSAHVGEGPYNEQFF
- TRBJ2-1 TRBV7-9 TRBD2 TGTGCCAGCAGCCAAACGGGGGGTGGCAATGAGCAGTTCTTC CASSQTGGGNEQFF